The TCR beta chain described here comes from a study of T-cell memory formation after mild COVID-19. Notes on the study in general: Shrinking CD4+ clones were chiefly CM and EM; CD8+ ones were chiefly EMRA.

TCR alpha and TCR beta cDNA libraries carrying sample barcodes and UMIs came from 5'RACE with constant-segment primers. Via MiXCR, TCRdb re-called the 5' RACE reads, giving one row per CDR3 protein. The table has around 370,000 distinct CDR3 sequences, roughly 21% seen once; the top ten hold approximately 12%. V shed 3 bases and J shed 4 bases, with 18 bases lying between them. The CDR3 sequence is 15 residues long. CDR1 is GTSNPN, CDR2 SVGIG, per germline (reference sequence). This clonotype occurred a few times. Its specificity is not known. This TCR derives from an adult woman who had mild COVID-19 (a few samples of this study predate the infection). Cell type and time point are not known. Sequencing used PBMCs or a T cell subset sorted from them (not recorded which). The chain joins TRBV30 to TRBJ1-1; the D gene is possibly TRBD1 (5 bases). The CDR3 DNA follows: TGTGCCTGGAGCCGGGGTAAGGGACCCCTCACTGAAGCTTTCTTT. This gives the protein CAWSRGKGPLTEAFF.